These T cell receptor beta chains were read from a single sample in a study of blood T cell repertoires in COVID-19. The data were produced by immunoSEQ multiplex PCR, yet TCRdb's version contains in-frame clones alone and is incomplete. This sample has roughly 97,000 clones, with roughly 90% found just once. The specimen sequenced was peripheral blood. The receptors here all came from a human donor in a cohort sampled during active COVID-19. The CDR3 runs from the conserved cysteine through the conserved F or W. Each record gives: clone size, J gene, CDR3 length, V gene, D gene, CDR3 DNA, CDR3 protein. D genes are given only for firm matches. Clone size, where shown, is once, few, many, or a class for clones that have expanded.

clone_size: -; j_call: TRBJ2-3; cdr3_length: 17; v_call: TRBV7-9; d_call: TRBD2; cdr3_nt: TGTGCCAGCAGCTTAAGCGGGGCCAATCTTAACACAGATACGCAGTATTTT; cdr3_aa: CASSLSGANLNTDTQYF
clone_size: -; j_call: TRBJ1-1; cdr3_length: 14; v_call: TRBV10-3; d_call: -; cdr3_nt: TGTGCCATCAGTGACAGCGGACCGAACACTGAAGCTTTCTTT; cdr3_aa: CAISDSGPNTEAFF
clone_size: many; j_call: TRBJ2-7; cdr3_length: 14; v_call: TRBV3-1/TRBV3-2; d_call: TRBD1; cdr3_nt: TGTGCCAGCAGCCAAGGGACAGGGGGTTACGAGCAGTACTTC; cdr3_aa: CASSQGTGGYEQYF
clone_size: -; j_call: TRBJ1-1; cdr3_length: 12; v_call: TRBV10-1; d_call: TRBD1; cdr3_nt: TGCGCCAGTTCCGCAGGGGGCACTGAAGCTTTCTTT; cdr3_aa: CASSAGGTEAFF
clone_size: -; j_call: TRBJ1-2; cdr3_length: 12; v_call: TRBV7-9; d_call: -; cdr3_nt: TGTGCCAGCAGCCTCGACAGCTATGGCTACACCTTC; cdr3_aa: CASSLDSYGYTF
clone_size: -; j_call: TRBJ2-3; cdr3_length: 15; v_call: TRBV4-3; d_call: -; cdr3_nt: TGCGCCAGCAGCGAGGGACTTTTAGCATACGCTACGCAGTATTTT; cdr3_aa: CASSEGLLAYATQYF
clone_size: -; j_call: TRBJ1-1; cdr3_length: 15; v_call: TRBV3-1/TRBV3-2; d_call: TRBD1; cdr3_nt: TGTGCCAGCAGCCAACATGACAGGGTCCACACTGAAGCTTTCTTT; cdr3_aa: CASSQHDRVHTEAFF
clone_size: -; j_call: TRBJ2-5; cdr3_length: 15; v_call: TRBV6-6; d_call: TRBD2; cdr3_nt: TGTGCCAGCAGTTATGGCGGGGGAAACCAAGAGACCCAGTACTTC; cdr3_aa: CASSYGGGNQETQYF
clone_size: -; j_call: TRBJ1-2; cdr3_length: 13; v_call: TRBV24-1; d_call: -; cdr3_nt: TGTGCCACCAGTGATCTTAACAGGGATGGCTACACCTTC; cdr3_aa: CATSDLNRDGYTF
clone_size: -; j_call: TRBJ1-5; cdr3_length: 15; v_call: TRBV16; d_call: -; cdr3_nt: TGTGCCAGCAGCCAACAAGGGACACGGGAATCGCCCCAGCATTTT; cdr3_aa: CASSQQGTRESPQHF
clone_size: -; j_call: TRBJ1-6; cdr3_length: 15; v_call: TRBV4-3; d_call: -; cdr3_nt: TGCGCCAGCAGCCAAGAAGGGGCAGGGGATTCACCCCTCCACTTT; cdr3_aa: CASSQEGAGDSPLHF
clone_size: -; j_call: TRBJ2-6; cdr3_length: 19; v_call: TRBV4-1; d_call: TRBD2; cdr3_nt: TGCGCCAGCAGCCAGGGACGTAGCGGGGGGGCCTATGGGGCCAACGTCCTGACTTTC; cdr3_aa: CASSQGRSGGAYGANVLTF
clone_size: -; j_call: TRBJ2-3; cdr3_length: 14; v_call: TRBV19; d_call: -; cdr3_nt: TGTGCCAGTAGTCACCGGAGATACACAGATACGCAGTATTTT; cdr3_aa: CASSHRRYTDTQYF
clone_size: -; j_call: TRBJ2-5; cdr3_length: 18; v_call: TRBV6-8; d_call: TRBD2; cdr3_nt: TGTGCCAGCATTGCTAGGGGACTAGCGGAGATGTACCAAGAGACCCAGTACTTC; cdr3_aa: CASIARGLAEMYQETQYF
clone_size: -; j_call: TRBJ1-2; cdr3_length: 13; v_call: TRBV12-3/TRBV12-4; d_call: TRBD1; cdr3_nt: TGTGCCAGCAGTGAGGGACAGCTCCCCTCCTACACCTTC; cdr3_aa: CASSEGQLPSYTF
clone_size: -; j_call: TRBJ1-3; cdr3_length: 17; v_call: TRBV9; d_call: -; cdr3_nt: TGTGCCAGCAGCAATGACAAAGCAGGCCTCTCTGGAAACACCATATATTTT; cdr3_aa: CASSNDKAGLSGNTIYF
clone_size: -; j_call: TRBJ2-7; cdr3_length: 13; v_call: TRBV10-3; d_call: TRBD2; cdr3_nt: TGTGCCATCAGTGGCGGGAGTACCTACGAGCAGTACTTC; cdr3_aa: CAISGGSTYEQYF